This T cell receptor (beta chain) was recovered during a study of Ad26.COV2.S vaccination and SARS-CoV-2 variants. Study background: Enrolled in COV1001, the donor was in the Ad26.COV2.S trial arm, which received the vaccine.

Treatment denoted: roughly 20 received Ad26.COV2.S at low or high dose, single or two shots; about 5 received placebo; per-sample allocation not given. Samples were taken on day 63 after the first vaccine or placebo injection. Data came from immunoSEQ multiplex PCR; TCRdb stores just in-frame clones and leaves some out. The table shows 380,000 or so clones, with about nine tenths occurring only once. Study outcomes and limitations: Participants given vaccine showed non-spike TCR breadth similar to that of placebo recipients. Post-vaccination spike-specific CD8+ and CD4+ T cell responses reportedly had substantial breadth.

On this clone: Its antigen is undetermined.

Trimming took 5 bases from V and 6 from J, leaving 8 bases between them. This CDR3 spans 12 amino acids. Looked up from germline, CDR1 is SGHNT and CDR2 is YENEEA. This clonotype originated in a person aged 18-65 years who received the Ad26.COV2.S COVID-19 vaccine or a placebo. This chain connects TRBV11-3 to TRBJ2-1; tentatively, D is TRBD2 (5 bases). Material: peripheral blood, obtained in a trial of Ad26.COV2.S vaccine versus placebo. The CDR3 DNA reads TGTGCCAGCAGCCAGAGCGGCAATGAGCAGTTCTTC. Encoded protein: CASSQSGNEQFF.